This entry concerns a single TCR beta chain. The data originate from a study of blood T cells in healthy people across ages. The germline V and J ends were trimmed by 6 bases and 2 bases, with 8 bases remaining between them. CDR1 is MGHDK and CDR2 is SYGVNS in the germline V gene. The CDR3 runs 14 residues. A second roughly 6 to 11 cycle PCR used barcoded and J-beta primers. Using its own MiXCR run on the 5' RACE reads, TCRdb lists one record per CDR3 protein. The sample has roughly 730,000 distinct CDR3 sequences, roughly 50% seen once; the top ten hold 20% to 30%. Sequenced: blood. The chain links TRBV25-1 to TRBJ1-6, with D possibly matching TRBD1 (6 bases). The sequence was obtained from a man aged 35 to 55 in good health. CDR3 in amino acids: CASRDRPYNSPLHF. Written as DNA, the CDR3 is TGTGCCAGCAGGGACAGACCCTATAATTCACCCCTCCACTTT.